A single sample is the source of the 25 T cell receptor beta chains below, sequenced in a study of T cells in Graves' hyperthyroidism and ophthalmopathy. RNA transcripts provided the source from which TCR beta CDR3 regions were amplified. Researchers ran a first-round RT-PCR on the TCR CDR3 using the HTBI primer set. TCRdb redid the calling of the multiplex PCR reads with MiXCR, one entry per CDR3 protein. Of hundreds of thousands of distinct CDR3 sequences listed, roughly 14% are singletons. Sequencing was carried out using blood. The receptors stem from a man aged 18-30 years with Graves' ophthalmopathy.

This clonotype was recorded many times. The chain is built from TRBV3-1 and TRBJ2-3, with 8 bases matching TRBD1. The CDR3 has 14 amino acids. Germline V CDR1 and CDR2: LGHDT, YNNKEL (reference sequence). The V segment lost 4 bases and the J segment 5 bases; nucleotides outside the gene matches: 5. The CDR3 spells CASSLQGAGDTQYF. The DNA for the CDR3 is TGTGCCAGCAGCCTCCAGGGGGCGGGAGATACGCAGTATTTT.

The chain joins TRBV27 to TRBJ1-5; D is ambiguous. The germline CDR1 and CDR2 sequences are MNHEY and SMNVEV (reference sequence). The V end lost 1 base, the J end lost 2 bases, and 9 bases lay between the germline ends. The CDR3 totals 15 residues. CDR3 region: CASSLWSGGNQPQHF. CDR3 nucleotide sequence: TGTGCCAGCAGTTTATGGAGCGGGGGCAATCAGCCCCAGCATTTT.

Ten or more counts support this clonotype. The V call is TRBV11-2, the J call TRBJ2-7; D is undetermined. Trimming pared 3 bases from V and 1 base from J, leaving 10 bases between. The CDR3 totals 14 residues. Germline V lookup: CDR1 SGHAT, CDR2 FQNNGV. The CDR3 loop reads CASSLSSGSYEQYF. CDR3 DNA: TGTGCCAGCAGCTTGTCTTCCGGGTCCTACGAGCAGTACTTC. The variable domain in full, completed from reference TRBV11-2 and TRBJ2-7, reads EAGVAQSPRYKIIEKRQSVAFWCNPISGHATLYWYQQILGQGPKLLIQFQNNGVVDDSQLPKDRFSAERLKGVDSTLKIQPAKLEDSAVYLCASSLSSGSYEQYFGPGTRLTVT.

Ten or more counts support this clonotype. The chain carries TRBV7-9 and TRBJ1-2; no firm D call. Trimming removed 1 base from V and 5 bases from J, with 8 bases in between. The germline gives CDR1 SEHNR, CDR2 FQNEAQ (reference sequence). The CDR3 is made up of 13 amino acids. The CDR3 loop is CASSLGRRYGYTF. The CDR3 coding sequence is TGTGCCAGCAGCTTAGGACGGAGATATGGCTACACCTTC. Full variable domain (remainder filled in from reference TRBV7-9 and TRBJ1-2): DTGVSQNPRHKITKRGQNVTFRCDPISEHNRLYWYRQTLGQGPEFLTYFQNEAQLEKSRLLSDRFSAERPKGSFSTLEIQRTEQGDSAMYLCASSLGRRYGYTFGSGTRLTVV.

This clonotype has at least ten counts. The rearrangement uses TRBV4-2 and TRBJ2-3, with TRBD2 identical over 7 bases. This CDR3 is built from 15 residues. Germline loops: CDR1 LGHNA, CDR2 YNFKEQ. Germline trimming cut 4 bases from V and 2 bases from J; bases unmatched to any gene: 6. The CDR3 DNA reads TGTGCCAGCAGCCCCCGCGCGGGGGACACAGATACGCAGTATTTT. Its protein product is CASSPRAGDTDTQYF.

This rearrangement joins TRBV5-1 to TRBJ1-1; D not resolved. CDR3 length: 13 residues. Trimming shortened V by 2 bases and J by 3 bases, and 8 bases separated the two germline ends. Germline V lookup: CDR1 SGHRS, CDR2 YFSETQ. The CDR3 is CASSLNQDTEAFF. In DNA form, the CDR3 reads TGCGCCAGCAGCTTAAATCAGGACACTGAAGCTTTCTTT.

The sample holds many counts of this clonotype. V usage is TRBV4-1 and J usage is TRBJ2-7; possibly TRBD2 for D (6 bases). V lost 5 bases to trimming and J lost 0 bases, with 14 bases between them. CDR3 length equals 15 residues. The germline gives CDR1 MGHRA, CDR2 YSYEKL. For the CDR3, the DNA is TGCGCCAGCAGCGGCTTCCGGGACTCCTCCTACGAGCAGTACTTC. It encodes CASSGFRDSSYEQYF.

This clonotype showed up just a few times. J is TRBJ1-2 and V is TRBV6-7; possibly TRBD1 for D (5 bases). TRBV6-7 is marked as an open reading frame, function uncertain. Trimming pared 5 bases from V and 2 bases from J, leaving 15 bases between. The CDR3 has 15 amino acids. DNA of the CDR3: TGTGCCAGCAGTCCCGGACAAGAGTGGAACTATGGCTACACCTTC. Translation: CASSPGQEWNYGYTF.

This clonotype was counted many times. J is TRBJ2-2 and V is TRBV3-1; maybe TRBD2 (6 bases). Germline CDR1 and CDR2: LGHDT and YNNKEL (reference sequence). The CDR3 contains 15 residues. Trimming took off 4 bases at V and 1 base at J, with 10 bases between the two ends. Here the CDR3 reads CASSRTEGNTGELFF. CDR3 in DNA: TGTGCCAGCAGCCGCACGGAGGGGAACACCGGGGAGCTGTTTTTT.

The chain recombines TRBV20-1 with TRBJ2-1, with D perhaps assigned TRBD1 or TRBD2 (5 bases each). The V and J ends lost 1 base and 1 base respectively, with 11 bases between them. The CDR3 runs 15 residues. Germline V gene sequence: CDR1 DFQATT, CDR2 SNEGSKA (reference sequence). The CDR3 protein is CSARVRGLSYNEQFF. The CDR3 DNA follows: TGCAGTGCTAGAGTGAGGGGCTTGTCCTACAATGAGCAGTTCTTC.

This CDR3 reads CASSLDAGQGIEKLFF. CDR3 in DNA: TGTGCCAGCAGCTTAGATGCGGGACAGGGTATAGAAAAACTGTTTTTT. The rearrangement joins TRBV7-8 to TRBJ1-4; TRBD1 aligns across 9 bases. Germline loops: CDR1 SGHVS, CDR2 FQNEAQ. With 1 base clipped from V and 8 bases from J, the junction kept 8 bases outside the gene matches. The CDR3 sequence is 16 residues long. Full variable domain (remainder filled in from reference TRBV7-8 and TRBJ1-4): GAGVSQSPRYKVAKRGQDVALRCDPISGHVSLFWYQQALGQGPEFLTYFQNEAQLDKSGLPSDRFFAERPEGSVSTLKIQRTQQEDSAVYLCASSLDAGQGIEKLFFGSGTQLSVL.

A note on this clonotype: A much more abundant neighbour one base away suggests this may be a read error. In DNA form, the CDR3 reads TGTGCCAGCAAGGACAGGGTCACAGGTACGCAGTATTTT. Protein: CASKDRVTGTQYF. V and J are TRBV27 and TRBJ2-3; 8 bases are shared with TRBD1. The CDR3 spans 13 residues. The germline CDR1 and CDR2 sequences are MNHEY and SMNVEV (reference sequence).

The V call is TRBV19, the J call TRBJ1-1; tentative D call: TRBD1 (5 bases). In germline, CDR1 is LNHDA, CDR2 SQIVND (reference sequence). This CDR3 has 13 residues. V was shortened by 5 bases and J by 4 bases, with 11 bases between the two germline ends. CDR3 nucleotide sequence: TGTGCCAGTAGTGTGGGGGAAGCCACTGAAGCTTTCTTT. Encoded protein: CASSVGEATEAFF.

This clonotype was detected a few times. CDR3 sequence reads: CAWSLQEGKLFF. The CDR3 nucleotides read TGTGCCTGGAGCTTACAGGAAGGAAAACTGTTTTTT. The rearrangement joins TRBV30 to TRBJ1-4, with D perhaps matching TRBD1 (5 bases). The V and J ends lost 3 bases and 10 bases respectively, with 12 bases between them. Looked up from germline, CDR1 is GTSNPN and CDR2 is SVGIG (reference sequence). The CDR3 consists of 12 residues.

This clonotype was seen more than once but under ten times. The genes are TRBV4-1 and TRBJ2-7, with D unclear. Trimming took 5 bases from V and 0 from J, leaving 14 bases between them. The CDR3 runs 15 residues. Looked up from germline, CDR1 is MGHRA and CDR2 is YSYEKL. The CDR3, as DNA: TGCGCCAGCAGCGTTTTAGAAGGAAGCTCCTACGAGCAGTACTTC. Translating it yields CASSVLEGSSYEQYF.

V and J are TRBV5-1 and TRBJ1-4; D is unclear. Between the trimmed V and J ends, which lost 4 bases and 0 bases, there was a span of 13 bases. CDR3 length: 16 amino acids. Germline CDR1 SGHRS, CDR2 YFSETQ. CDR3 nucleotides: TGCGCCAGCAGCCTACGAAGTTCAACAACTAATGAAAAACTGTTTTTT. This gives the protein CASSLRSSTTNEKLFF.

The sample holds a few counts of this clonotype. This sequence may be a read error, since a much larger clone differs from it by one base. V gene TRBV20-1 combines with J gene TRBJ2-5; D is uncertain. CDR3 length: 14 residues. Germline CDR1 and CDR2: DFQATT and SNEGSKA (reference sequence). This chain's CDR3 is CIARDQASKETQYF. DNA of the CDR3: TGCATTGCTAGAGATCAAGCCAGTAAAGAGACCCAGTACTTC.

This clonotype has a count of ten or more. The chain recombines TRBV5-1 with TRBJ2-1, with D possibly being TRBD2 (8 bases). The germline CDR1 and CDR2 sequences are SGHRS and YFSETQ. CDR3 size: 19 residues. With 0 bases removed from V and 9 bases from J, the gap between germline ends came to 28 bases. This CDR3 reads CASSLGGQTGTRVSTEQFF. CDR3 nucleotides: TGCGCCAGCAGCTTGGGGGGACAGACCGGGACTAGGGTCTCAACTGAGCAGTTCTTC.

Worth noting for this clonotype: A clone one base away is much larger, so this may be a read error. In DNA, the CDR3 is TGTGCCAGCAGAGGACAGGGGGCGGCCACCGGGGAGCTGTTTTTT. Protein: CASRGQGAATGELFF. The rearrangement joins TRBV6-1 to TRBJ2-2, with 11 bases that match TRBD1. CDR1 MNHNS and CDR2 SASEGT come from the germline V gene. Trimming took 6 bases from V and 4 from J; bases not matched to a gene: 4. The CDR3 contains 15 residues.

The chain has TRBV5-1 and TRBJ2-7, with 7 bases that match TRBD1. CDR1 SGHRS and CDR2 YFSETQ come from the germline V gene. Germline trimming cut 3 bases from V and 1 base from J; bases unmatched to any gene: 16. CDR3 length: 18 amino acids. Here the CDR3 DNA reads TGCGCCAGCAGCTCGTTACCGGGGACAGATCTTCGGTCCTACGAGCAGTACTTC. It codes for CASSSLPGTDLRSYEQYF.

This clonotype occurred many times. The chain recombines TRBV5-1 with TRBJ2-3; D is unclear. The CDR3 runs 13 residues. Trimming stripped 4 bases from V and 2 bases from J, with 8 bases between. Germline values: CDR1 SGHRS, CDR2 YFSETQ. The CDR3 DNA sequence: TGCGCCAGCAGCCCAACTTACACAGATACGCAGTATTTT. It translates to CASSPTYTDTQYF. The whole variable domain, filled in from reference TRBV5-1 and TRBJ2-3, reads KAGVTQTPRYLIKTRGQQVTLSCSPISGHRSVSWYQQTPGQGLQFLFEYFSETQRNKGNFPGRFSGRQFSNSRSEMNVSTLELGDSALYLCASSPTYTDTQYFGPGTRLTVL.

This clonotype was seen a few times. J is TRBJ2-1 and V is TRBV10-2, with TRBD1 as a possible D gene (5 bases). Germline-derived CDR1 and CDR2 are WSHSY and SAAADI. CDR3 size: 13 residues. V lost 3 bases and J lost 9, with 12 bases in between. CDR3: CASSEEGELEQFF. In nucleotides, the CDR3 is TGCGCCAGCAGTGAAGAAGGGGAACTTGAGCAGTTCTTC.

A few counts support this clonotype. This chain links TRBV7-9 with TRBJ2-7; 7 positions match TRBD2. The CDR3 runs to 12 residues. Germline V gives CDR1 SEHNR, CDR2 FQNEAQ (reference sequence). With V trimmed by 6 bases and J by 7 bases, 6 bases remained unmatched. CDR3 nucleotide sequence: TGTGCCAGCAGTCGACTAGCCGGAGAGCAGTACTTC. It translates to CASSRLAGEQYF.

This clonotype was seen more than once but under ten times. The V call is TRBV10-3, the J call TRBJ1-2, with 8 bases identical to TRBD1. There are 16 residues in the CDR3. Germline V CDR1 and CDR2: ENHRY, SYGVKD. V gave up 3 bases and J gave up 2 bases; unmatched junction bases: 8. CDR3 sequence (DNA): TGTGCCATCAGTGACCCTGGCAGGGGGCACAACTATGGCTACACCTTC. This sequence encodes CAISDPGRGHNYGYTF.

This clonotype has ten or more counts. The chain employs TRBV20-1 and TRBJ2-2; D perhaps matches TRBD1 (7 bases). Germline V gives CDR1 DFQATT, CDR2 SNEGSKA (reference sequence). Trimming took off 3 bases at V and 5 bases at J, with 10 bases between the two ends. The CDR3 spans 13 residues. Here the CDR3 DNA reads TGCAGTGCTAGCAGGGGGGCAACCGGGGAGCTGTTTTTT. Protein: CSASRGATGELFF.